The T cell receptor (beta chain) under discussion was sequenced for a study of shared clonotypes between healthy human individuals. Broader study findings: Rarefaction demonstrated incomplete sorted-subset sequencing despite large depth. On the whole, naive subsets had larger estimated richness than memory subsets had.

For this clone: Its antigen remains unidentified.

CDR3 size: 14 residues. Trimming left V 3 bases short and J 0 bases short, with 9 bases between. Assay used: immunoSEQ multiplex PCR; TCRdb lists only in-frame clones, some missing. Of around 1.4 million clones listed, around 98.5% were seen once; the top ten hold roughly 0.35%. J is TRBJ1-1 and V is TRBV5-3; D may be TRBD1 (6 bases). TRBV5-3 is recorded as an ORF, its role being uncertain. The source material was naive CD4+ T cells sorted from blood. Indicated subset: CD45RA+ positively selected. The sequence came from a man aged 25-45 years in good health. CDR3 region: CARSSGTMNTEAFF. The CDR3 DNA reads as TGTGCCAGAAGCTCCGGGACAATGAACACTGAAGCTTTCTTT.